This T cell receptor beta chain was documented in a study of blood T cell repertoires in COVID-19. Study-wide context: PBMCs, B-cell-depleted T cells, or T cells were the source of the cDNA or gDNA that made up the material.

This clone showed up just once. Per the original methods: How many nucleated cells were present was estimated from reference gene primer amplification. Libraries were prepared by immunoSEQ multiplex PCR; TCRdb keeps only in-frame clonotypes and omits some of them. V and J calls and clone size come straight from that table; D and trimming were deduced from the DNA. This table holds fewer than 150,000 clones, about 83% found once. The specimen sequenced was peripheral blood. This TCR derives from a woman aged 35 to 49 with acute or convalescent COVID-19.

The CDR3 region has the DNA TGTGCCAGCAGCCAGACAGGGAATAGCAATCAGCCCCAGCATTTT. Translation gives CASSQTGNSNQPQHF. The chain joins TRBV3-1 (or the pseudogene TRBV3-2) to TRBJ1-5; 7 nucleotides line up with TRBD1. Looked up from germline, CDR1 is LGHDT and CDR2 is YNNKEL (reference sequence). The CDR3 contains 15 residues. The J segment lost 0 bases and the V segment lost 3 bases, leaving 2 bases of the junction unmatched.